The 16 T cell receptor beta chains below come from one sample, sequenced in a study of blood T cell repertoires in COVID-19. Clones were sequenced by immunoSEQ multiplex PCR, and TCRdb holds only the in-frame ones, with some missing. The sample has 300,000 to 350,000 clones, nearly 90% seen once. The sequencing input was PBMCs or T cells enriched from blood (not recorded which). These TCRs come from a woman aged 18-35 years with acute COVID-19.

The V call is TRBV11-2, the J call TRBJ1-6; D might be TRBD1 (5 bases). The CDR3 sequence is 13 residues long. Trimming removed 5 bases at V and 8 bases at J, with 10 bases between. Germline V gene data show CDR1 as SGHAT and CDR2 as FQNNGV. The CDR3 sequence: CASSPWGDSPLHF. CDR3 DNA sequence: TGTGCCAGCAGCCCCTGGGGGGATTCACCCCTCCACTTT.

Note on this clone: Within the sample, other DNA sequences also encode this same CDR3. This chain joins TRBV6-5 and TRBJ2-2; perhaps TRBD2 as D (5 bases). Germline V gives CDR1 MNHEY, CDR2 SVGAGI. Trimming took 6 bases from V and 0 from J, leaving 11 bases between them. CDR3 length equals 15 residues. CDR3 sequence reads: CASRPGSSNTGELFF. The CDR3 DNA is TGTGCCAGCAGGCCGGGGTCCTCGAACACCGGGGAGCTGTTTTTT.

This clone turned up a few times. This sequence joins TRBV11-3 and TRBJ1-1, with unresolved D. V was cut by 5 bases and J by 6 bases, with 16 bases left in between. CDR3 length: 14 residues. Germline V CDR1 and CDR2: SGHNT, YENEEA. The CDR3 DNA reads as TGTGCCAGCAGCCCTCCTTGGGAGGCCGCTGAAGCTTTCTTT. It yields the protein CASSPPWEAAEAFF.

This chain connects TRBV29-1 to TRBJ2-1; no firm D call. This CDR3 comprises 13 residues. Per the germline V gene, CDR1 is SQVTM and CDR2 is ANQGSEA. V lost 3 bases, J lost 2 bases, and 8 bases lay in between. The CDR3 spells CSVDEQPYNEQFF. The CDR3 nucleotides read TGCAGCGTTGATGAACAACCCTACAATGAGCAGTTCTTC.

This sequence joins TRBV10-3 and TRBJ1-5; D is unresolved. This CDR3 is 14 amino acids long. Germline V gene sequence: CDR1 ENHRY, CDR2 SYGVKD. Trimming left V 4 bases short and J 4 bases short, with 11 bases between. CDR3 bases: TGTGCCATCAGTGTTGATGGGGAGAATCAGCCCCAGCATTTT. Protein product: CAISVDGENQPQHF.

The chain has TRBV24-1 and TRBJ2-2, with D possibly TRBD1 on 8 matching bases. Trimming removed 1 base from V and 3 bases from J, with 26 bases in between. The CDR3 totals 21 residues. The V gene's germline CDR1 is KGHDR and CDR2 SFDVKD. DNA for the CDR3: TGTGCCACCAGTGATTTCCCGACAGGGGCGTTGGCGGGAGAGTACACCGGGGAGCTGTTTTTT. This translates into CATSDFPTGALAGEYTGELFF.

The chain is built from TRBV5-6 and TRBJ2-1; maybe TRBD1 (6 bases). The CDR3 spans 16 residues. The germline gives CDR1 SGHDT, CDR2 YYEEEE. V was trimmed by 0 bases and J by 4 bases, leaving 14 bases between them. The CDR3 nucleotides read TGTGCCAGCAGCTTGGCCACAGGGATTTCTTACAATGAGCAGTTCTTC. Translated, it gives CASSLATGISYNEQFF.

The sample holds one count of this clone. The rearrangement links TRBV19 to TRBJ2-2; perhaps TRBD2 as D (6 bases). The V end lost 2 bases, the J end lost 0 bases, and 10 bases lay between the germline ends. Per the germline V gene, CDR1 is LNHDA and CDR2 is SQIVND (reference sequence). The CDR3 extends over 16 amino acids. The CDR3 region has the DNA TGTGCCAGTAGTATATCAACTAGCCCGAACACCGGGGAGCTGTTTTTT. Encoded protein: CASSISTSPNTGELFF. Full variable domain (missing parts from reference TRBV19 and TRBJ2-2): DGGITQSPKYLFRKEGQNVTLSCEQNLNHDAMYWYRQDPGQGLRLIYYSQIVNDFQKGDIAEGYSVSREKKESFPLTVTSAQKNPTAFYLCASSISTSPNTGELFFGEGSRLTVL.

The chain couples TRBV25-1 to TRBJ1-4; maybe TRBD1 (5 bases). CDR3 size: 14 residues. Between the trimmed V and J ends, which lost 7 bases and 7 bases, there was a span of 16 bases. Germline CDR1 MGHDK, CDR2 SYGVNS. CDR3 DNA: TGTGCCAGCATGGGGGGACGATCAGGTGAAAAACTGTTTTTT. Protein sequence: CASMGGRSGEKLFF.

The V and J genes are TRBV9 and TRBJ2-5; unclear D gene. The CDR3 runs to 14 residues. The ends were cut back, 1 base at V and 3 bases at J, with 10 bases in the middle. CDR1 is SGDLS, CDR2 YYNGEE, per germline. CDR3 loop: CASSVYSGKETQYF. The DNA for the CDR3 is TGTGCCAGCAGCGTATACTCAGGAAAAGAGACCCAGTACTTC.

The V call is TRBV27, the J call TRBJ1-1, with TRBD1 as a possible D gene (5 bases). This CDR3 comprises 14 residues. Looked up from germline, CDR1 is MNHEY and CDR2 is SMNVEV (reference sequence). V was cut by 2 bases and J by 1 base, with 8 bases left in between. The CDR3 coding sequence is TGTGCCAGCAGTTTAGACAGCCAGAACACTGAAGCTTTCTTT. This translates into CASSLDSQNTEAFF.

The chain employs TRBV7-3 and TRBJ2-7; the D gene is possibly TRBD1 (6 bases). CDR1 is SGHTA, CDR2 FQGTGA, per germline. This CDR3 has 16 amino acids. Trimming removed 5 bases from V and 0 bases from J, with 17 bases in between. The chain's CDR3 is CASSLPGELPSYEQYF. The CDR3 DNA is TGTGCCAGCAGCCTGCCAGGGGAGCTTCCCTCCTACGAGCAGTACTTC.

This clone appeared a single time. The rearrangement uses TRBV7-9 and TRBJ2-3; D may be TRBD2 (5 bases). Germline V gene lookup returns CDR1 SEHNR and CDR2 FQNEAQ (reference sequence). The CDR3 length is 17 residues. Trimming pared 5 bases from V and 0 bases from J, leaving 18 bases between. The CDR3 loop is CASSLLLRDRSTDTQYF. The DNA of the CDR3 is TGTGCCAGCAGCCTGCTTCTGAGGGATCGAAGCACAGATACGCAGTATTTT.

J is TRBJ2-1 and V is TRBV7-3, with D perhaps TRBD2 (6 bases). The CDR3 has 15 residues. V gave up 0 bases and J gave up 6 bases, with 12 bases separating them. Germline V gene lookup returns CDR1 SGHTA and CDR2 FQGTGA. CDR3 region: CASSLTSPAGNEQFF. The CDR3 DNA sequence: TGTGCCAGCAGCTTAACCAGTCCAGCGGGCAATGAGCAGTTCTTC.

The CDR3 loop reads CASSQGGTF. For the CDR3, the DNA is TGTGCCAGCAGTCAGGGGGGCACCTTC. This chain links TRBV27 with TRBJ1-2, with 7 bases that match TRBD1. J was trimmed by 13 bases and V by 5 bases; bases with no gene match: 1. The CDR3 totals 9 residues. The germline CDR1 and CDR2 sequences are MNHEY and SMNVEV (reference sequence).

The CDR3 nucleotides read TGTGCCAGCAGTTTCCGGGTCTGGATAACCCCCAACTATGGCTACACCTTC. Amino acids: CASSFRVWITPNYGYTF. The J gene is TRBJ1-2, the V gene TRBV28; no clear D. There are 17 residues in the CDR3. Germline V lookup: CDR1 MDHEN, CDR2 SYDVKM. The V and J ends lost 3 bases and 2 bases respectively, with 19 bases between them.